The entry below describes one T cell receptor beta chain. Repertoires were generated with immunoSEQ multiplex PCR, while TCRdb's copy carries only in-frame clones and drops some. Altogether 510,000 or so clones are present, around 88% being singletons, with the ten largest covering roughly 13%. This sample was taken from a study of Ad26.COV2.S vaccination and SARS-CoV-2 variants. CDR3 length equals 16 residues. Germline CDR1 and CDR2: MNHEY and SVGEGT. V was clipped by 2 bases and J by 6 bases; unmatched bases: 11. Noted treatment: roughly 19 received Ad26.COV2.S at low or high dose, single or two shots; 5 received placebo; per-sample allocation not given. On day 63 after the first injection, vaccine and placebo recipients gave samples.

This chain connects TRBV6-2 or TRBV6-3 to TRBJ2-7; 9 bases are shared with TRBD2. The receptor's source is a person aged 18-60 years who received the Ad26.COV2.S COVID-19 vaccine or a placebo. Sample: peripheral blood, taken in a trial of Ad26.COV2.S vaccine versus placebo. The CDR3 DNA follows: TGTGCCAGCAGTTACCTTGCGGGAGGGCCTTTCTCCGAGCAGTACTTC. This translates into CASSYLAGGPFSEQYF.